A selection of T cell receptor beta chains follows, all from one sample in a study of CD8+CD57+ T cells in acquired aplastic anemia. One entry per CDR3 protein results from TCRdb running MiXCR on the reads. The sample lists 150,000 to 200,000 distinct CDR3 sequences, 65% to 75% occurring once. Source material: sorted CD4+, CD8+, or CD8+CD57+ T cells (not recorded which) from PBMCs. These receptors were collected from a human donor with aplastic anemia. The CDR3 runs from the conserved cysteine through the conserved F or W. The D gene is left open where the match is weak. Not all rows give a size; the values are once, few, many and, for expanded clones, a class.

TGCGCCAGCAGCCTGGAGGGGAACTATGGCTACACCTTC,CASSLEGNYGYTF,TRBJ1-2,TRBV5-1,NA,once
TGCGCCAGCAGCTTTTCAGGTGGAGGGGAGACCCAGTACTTC,CASSFSGGGETQYF,TRBJ2-5,TRBV5-1,NA,NA
TGTGCCAGCAGCCAAGATAACAGGGGAATCTACGAGCAGTACTTC,CASSQDNRGIYEQYF,TRBJ2-7,TRBV14,TRBD1,once
TGCAGTGCTAGGACCCCGGGCAATGAGCAGTTCTTC,CSARTPGNEQFF,TRBJ2-1,TRBV20-1,NA,few
TGTGCCAGCAGCCAATATTCCCTTCGCGGACGATCCAACCAAAATACTGAAGCTTTCTTT,CASSQYSLRGRSNQNTEAFF,TRBJ1-1,TRBV9,NA,NA
TGTGCCAGTAGTATAGGGACCGCACGGATTTCACCCCTCCACTTT,CASSIGTARISPLHF,TRBJ1-6,TRBV19,NA,NA
TGCAGTCCGGAAGGTAATGGCTACACCTTC,CSPEGNGYTF,TRBJ1-2,TRBV20-1,NA,few
TGTGCCAGCAGTTTAGTACCTCTGACAGAATTGAATTACGAGCAGTACTTC,CASSLVPLTELNYEQYF,TRBJ2-7,TRBV12-3/TRBV12-4,NA,few
TGTGCCAGCAGCCCTTGGGGTGAGCAGTACTTC,CASSPWGEQYF,TRBJ2-7,TRBV7-8,NA,many
TGTGCCACCAGTGATTTGAGAGGACAGACCACAGATACGCAGTATTTT,CATSDLRGQTTDTQYF,TRBJ2-3,TRBV24-1,NA,NA
TGCAGTGCGAGCAGGGACAGCTCCTATAATTCACCCCTCCACTTT,CSASRDSSYNSPLHF,TRBJ1-6,TRBV20-1,TRBD1,NA
TGTGCCACCACGGCGGGACCGAACACCGGGGAGCTGTTTTTT,CATTAGPNTGELFF,TRBJ2-2,TRBV7-3,NA,NA
TGTGCCAGCATTGGAGGGTCTTACTCCTACGAGCAGTGCTTC,CASIGGSYSYEQCF,TRBJ2-7,TRBV2,NA,NA
TGTGCCAGCAGTGACGAAACAGGGGCCAACGTCCTGACTTTC,CASSDETGANVLTF,TRBJ2-6,TRBV10-3,NA,NA
TGTGCCATCAGTGATCGGCAGTCCTACGAGCAGTACTTC,CAISDRQSYEQYF,TRBJ2-7,TRBV10-3,NA,NA
TGTGCCAGCAGCTTGGGTGGGACAGGGGTCGAGCAGTACTTC,CASSLGGTGVEQYF,TRBJ2-7,TRBV11-2,TRBD1,NA
TGCAGTGCTAGAGAGGCGACCAGCTACGAGCAGTACTTC,CSAREATSYEQYF,TRBJ2-7,TRBV20-1,NA,few
TGTGCCAGCAGCGTAGCTTGGGGAGAGACCCAGTACTTC,CASSVAWGETQYF,TRBJ2-5,TRBV9,NA,once
TGTGCCAGTAGTGTCACGGGGGGATCGTACGAGCAGTACTTC,CASSVTGGSYEQYF,TRBJ2-7,TRBV19,TRBD2,NA
TGTGCCATCAGTGAGGGGGCGGGGACCCAGTACTTC,CAISEGAGTQYF,TRBJ2-5,TRBV10-3,NA,once
TGTGCCACCAGTGATCCATTACAGGGTTACAATGAGCAGTTCTTC,CATSDPLQGYNEQFF,TRBJ2-1,TRBV24-1,NA,NA
TGTGCCATCAGGGCTCACATGGGGTACGAGCAGTACTTC,CAIRAHMGYEQYF,TRBJ2-7,TRBV10-3,NA,few
TGTGCCAGCAGCCAAGAGGCCGGGAATACGCAGTATTTT,CASSQEAGNTQYF,TRBJ2-3,TRBV3-1,NA,NA
TGTGCCAGCAGCGAAATATGGGGGTATGAGCAGTTCTTC,CASSEIWGYEQFF,TRBJ2-1,TRBV7-9,NA,NA
TGTGCCAGCAGCCCAACTAGCCTAACCTACAATGAGCAGTTCTTC,CASSPTSLTYNEQFF,TRBJ2-1,TRBV7-3,NA,NA
TGTGCCAGCAGACTAGGCTCCTACGAGCAGTACTTC,CASRLGSYEQYF,TRBJ2-7,TRBV2,NA,NA
TGCAGTGCCAGCACGGCCTTCTACGAGCAGTACTTC,CSASTAFYEQYF,TRBJ2-7,TRBV20-1,NA,NA
TGTGCCAGCAGCCTCAGACCGGACAGGGAGGAATACGAGCAGTACTTC,CASSLRPDREEYEQYF,TRBJ2-7,TRBV7-9,TRBD1,NA
TGTGCCAGCGGGCGGGGACTAGACTACGAGCAGTACTTC,CASGRGLDYEQYF,TRBJ2-7,TRBV5-8,TRBD2,NA
TGTGCCAGCAGCGGACCCAGGGGCACAAGGAACACTGAAGCTTTCTTT,CASSGPRGTRNTEAFF,TRBJ1-1,TRBV5-6,NA,NA
TGTGCCAGCTTGCCGGGACAGGGAACTTATGGCTACACCTTC,CASLPGQGTYGYTF,TRBJ1-2,TRBV7-8,TRBD1,NA
TGTGCCAGCAGCCAATCAGATGGGACAGGGGGCCGGAATGAGCAGTTCTTC,CASSQSDGTGGRNEQFF,TRBJ2-1,TRBV3-1,TRBD1,many
TGTGCCAGTAGGTTGGTGAGACAGGGCGATCAGCCCCAGCATTTT,CASRLVRQGDQPQHF,TRBJ1-5,TRBV19,TRBD1,few
TGTGCCAGCAGCCCGGGGGGGGCCGGGGAGCTGTTTTTT,CASSPGGAGELFF,TRBJ2-2,TRBV5-8,TRBD2,NA
TGTGCCATCAGTGTGGGCGGATTGAACTACGAGCAGTACTTC,CAISVGGLNYEQYF,TRBJ2-7,TRBV10-3,NA,once
TGCAGTGCCTTAGACAGGGGGCAATACAATGAGCAGTTCTTC,CSALDRGQYNEQFF,TRBJ2-1,TRBV20-1,TRBD1,once
TGTGCCAGCGAGAGGGGAGGGATTAATTCACCCCTCCACTTT,CASERGGINSPLHF,TRBJ1-6,TRBV2,NA,NA
TGTGCCAGCAACCCGACAGGGGGCGGCAATCAGCCCCAGCATTTT,CASNPTGGGNQPQHF,TRBJ1-5,TRBV2,TRBD1,NA
TGCAGTGCTAGGGACGACTGGGCGTACGAGCAGTACTTC,CSARDDWAYEQYF,TRBJ2-7,TRBV20-1,NA,few
TGTGCCAGCAGCTTAGAAGCTAGCGGGGGGTTGGGGGCCCAGTACTTC,CASSLEASGGLGAQYF,TRBJ2-5,TRBV5-4,TRBD2,NA
TGTGCCAGCAGCTCTTCCCACAGGGAGAGGCATAATTCACCCCTCCACTTT,CASSSSHRERHNSPLHF,TRBJ1-6,TRBV7-8,NA,few
TGTGCCATCAGTGACTCGGACCGCTCCTACGAGCAGTACTTC,CAISDSDRSYEQYF,TRBJ2-7,TRBV10-3,NA,few
TGTGCCACCGGAGCGGGAGGGTACAATGAGCAGTTCTTC,CATGAGGYNEQFF,TRBJ2-1,TRBV15,TRBD2,NA
TGTGCCATCAGGGCAGCGGGAGGGCCCTCCGATACGCAGTATTTT,CAIRAAGGPSDTQYF,TRBJ2-3,TRBV10-3,TRBD2,few
TGTGCCAGCAGTGAGTCAGGGGGGGCGGATGAGCAGTATTTT,CASSESGGADEQYF,TRBJ2-3,TRBV6-4,NA,NA